The next 16 T cell receptor beta chains were all read from a single sample in a study of blood T cells in healthy people across ages. With a J-beta primer mix and a sample-barcoded 5' primer, a second PCR ran about 7 to 12 cycles. TCRdb reanalysed the 5' RACE reads using MiXCR and keeps one entry per CDR3 protein. The repertoire holds approximately 850,000 distinct CDR3 sequences, with about three fifths as singletons. Source material: blood. These receptor sequences come from a man younger than 40 in good health.

This sequence joins TRBV29-1 and TRBJ2-7; D gene ambiguous. Trimming left V 4 bases short and J 1 base short, with 11 bases between. CDR3 length: 13 residues. Germline-derived CDR1 and CDR2 are SQVTM and ANQGSEA. The CDR3 reads CSVGLTASYEQYF. CDR3 nucleotides: TGCAGCGTTGGGTTGACGGCGTCCTACGAGCAGTACTTC.

This sequence joins TRBV18 and TRBJ2-1; TRBD1 agrees at 8 bases. Unmatched junction bases numbered 6, after V lost 0 bases and J lost 5 bases. Germline CDR1 KGHSH, CDR2 LQKENI. The CDR3 length is 16 residues. CDR3 sequence (DNA): TGTGCCAGCTCACCACCAGGGACAGGCTTACACAATGAGCAGTTCTTC. This gives the protein CASSPPGTGLHNEQFF.

The chain joins TRBV20-1 to TRBJ2-5; no clear D gene. V shed 3 bases and J shed 2 bases, with 7 bases lying between them. Looked up from germline, CDR1 is DFQATT and CDR2 is SNEGSKA (reference sequence). The CDR3 has 12 residues. The CDR3 here is CSARTHQETQYF. CDR3 bases: TGCAGTGCTAGGACTCATCAAGAGACCCAGTACTTC.

The chain is built from TRBV12-3 or TRBV12-4 and TRBJ1-5; D ambiguous. Deletions cut 6 bases from V and 6 bases from J, with 15 bases between. The CDR3 consists of 14 residues. The CDR3 is CASSRGLGIQPQHF. As DNA, the CDR3 is TGTGCCAGCAGCCGGGGTCTGGGAATTCAGCCCCAGCATTTT.

This chain connects TRBV3-1 to TRBJ1-2; D remains unclear. V was shortened by 3 bases and J by 4 bases, with 9 bases between the two germline ends. CDR3 length: 13 residues. Germline CDR1 and CDR2: LGHDT and YNNKEL (reference sequence). The CDR3 DNA follows: TGTGCCAGCAGCCACAAGGGTTTCTATGGCTACACCTTC. Translation: CASSHKGFYGYTF.

There are a few counts of this clonotype. This sequence joins TRBV5-1 and TRBJ2-1; tentatively, D is TRBD1 or TRBD2 (5 bases each). V was pared by 4 bases and J by 7 bases, with 9 bases between. The CDR3 runs 12 residues. Germline V CDR1 and CDR2: SGHRS, YFSETQ. This CDR3 reads CASSGGWNEQFF. CDR3 sequence (DNA): TGCGCCAGCAGCGGGGGTTGGAATGAGCAGTTCTTC.

The gene calls are TRBV29-1 and TRBJ2-7; 8 bases match TRBD2. Germline V gene data show CDR1 as SQVTM and CDR2 as ANQGSEA. The CDR3 covers 14 residues. V shed 4 bases and J 7 bases; nucleotides not matched to a gene: 12. This chain's CDR3 is CSVVASGGRNEQYF. The DNA for the CDR3 is TGCAGCGTTGTGGCCAGCGGGGGACGCAATGAGCAGTACTTC.

The chain recombines TRBV7-2 with TRBJ1-6, with 7 positions matching TRBD1. The junction had 16 bases not matched to a gene; V was cut back by 9 bases and J by 11 bases. This CDR3 region has 15 residues. Germline assignment: CDR1 SGHTA and CDR2 FQGNSA. The CDR3 region is CASSTQTGSYAPLHF. CDR3 DNA sequence: TGTGCCAGTAGTACCCAGACAGGGAGTTACGCACCCCTCCACTTT. Filled out from reference TRBV7-2 and TRBJ1-6, the complete variable domain reads GAGVSQSPSNKVTEKGKDVELRCDPISGHTALYWYRQSLGQGLEFLIYFQGNSAPDKSGLPSDRFSAERTGGSVSTLTIQRTQQEDSAVYLCASSTQTGSYAPLHFGNGTRLTVT.

V is TRBV12-5 and J is TRBJ1-2; the D is unclear. V was cut by 11 bases and J by 8 bases, with 21 bases left in between. There are 13 residues in the CDR3. The germline V gene has CDR1 LGHNT and CDR2 FRNRAP. CDR3 nucleotide sequence: TGTGCTCTCATCCGGGCGATCGGGGAGGGCTACACCTTC. Translation: CALIRAIGEGYTF.

The chain uses TRBV7-2 and TRBJ1-6; D unresolved. V shed 1 base and J shed 7 bases, with 11 bases lying between them. CDR1 SGHTA and CDR2 FQGNSA come from the germline V gene. This CDR3 is 15 amino acids long. The CDR3 protein is CASSLVFTENSPLHF. The CDR3 DNA is TGTGCCAGCAGCTTAGTGTTTACCGAAAATTCACCCCTCCACTTT.

The chain recombines TRBV6-5 with TRBJ2-3; 13 positions agree with TRBD2. The CDR3 runs to 15 residues. V shed 7 bases and J 7 bases; nucleotides not matched to a gene: 8. The germline CDR1 and CDR2 sequences are MNHEY and SVGAGI. CDR3 nucleotide sequence: TGTGCCAGCAATCTACTAGCGGGAGGGTCAAATACGCAGTATTTT. It translates to CASNLLAGGSNTQYF.

V usage is TRBV7-9 and J usage is TRBJ1-2; D is unresolved. The CDR3 runs 15 residues. From germline, CDR1 is SEHNR and CDR2 FQNEAQ (reference sequence). V lost 6 bases and J 1 base, leaving 15 bases between the germline ends. Written as DNA, the CDR3 is TGTGCCAGCAGGGGGTCTGGCGAAATTAACTATGGCTACACCTTC. Translated: CASRGSGEINYGYTF. Full variable domain (outside the CDR3, taken from reference TRBV7-9 and TRBJ1-2): DTGVSQNPRHKITKRGQNVTFRCDPISEHNRLYWYRQTLGQGPEFLTYFQNEAQLEKSRLLSDRFSAERPKGSFSTLEIQRTEQGDSAMYLCASRGSGEINYGYTFGSGTRLTVV.

V and J are TRBV20-1 and TRBJ1-5; D unclear. The CDR3 is 13 amino acids. Deletions cut 1 base from V and 4 bases from J, with 8 bases between. Germline CDR1 is DFQATT and CDR2 is SNEGSKA (reference sequence). The CDR3 is CSARGAANQPQHF. The DNA for the CDR3 is TGCAGTGCTAGAGGGGCAGCAAATCAGCCCCAGCATTTT.

A single count supports this clonotype. The rearrangement joins TRBV6-1 to TRBJ2-6, with D unresolved. This CDR3 is built from 19 residues. Germline CDR1 is MNHNS and CDR2 is SASEGT. Deletions cut 5 bases from V and 0 bases from J, with 20 bases between. The DNA for the CDR3 is TGTGCCAGCAGTACCACCGGACCTGGCCTTAACTCTGGGGCCAACGTCCTGACTTTC. Protein sequence: CASSTTGPGLNSGANVLTF.

This chain joins TRBV6-5 and TRBJ2-5; 7 nucleotides line up with TRBD2. With V trimmed by 2 bases and J by 5 bases, 2 bases remained unmatched. CDR3 length equals 13 residues. Germline-derived CDR1 and CDR2 are MNHEY and SVGAGI. CDR3 region: CASSYAGVETQYF. CDR3 DNA sequence: TGTGCCAGCAGTTACGCGGGGGTGGAGACCCAGTACTTC.

This rearrangement joins TRBV29-1 to TRBJ2-3; 8 bases are a match to TRBD2. CDR3 length: 13 amino acids. CDR1 SQVTM and CDR2 ANQGSEA come from the germline V gene. The CDR3 bases are TGCACGGGAGGGCAGCAGTTCACAGATACGCAGTATTTT. Translation gives CTGGQQFTDTQYF.